The sequence of this T cell receptor (beta chain) was determined in a study of OX40 agonist ivuxolimab in advanced cancers. Findings and limits, study-wide: Researchers did not determine the expanded peripheral T cells' antigen specificity. By week 6 at 0.1 to 3.0 mg/kg, blood CD4+ and CD8+ T cells had expanded clonally. CD4+ T cells averaged fewer expanded clones than CD8+ T cells.

Here immunoSEQ multiplex PCR was the method, and the copy in TCRdb shows in-frame clones only, minus some. The table lists around 41,000 clones, 85% of them singletons. J was trimmed by 8 bases and V by 6 bases; bases with no gene match: 9. The CDR3 is 14 amino acids. The germline CDR1 and CDR2 sequences are MNHEY and SMNVEV (reference sequence). This clone came up a few times. Its antigen is unknown. The chain is built from TRBV27 and TRBJ1-2, with 10 bases fitting TRBD1. This sequence was found in an adult with an advanced solid tumor such as melanoma, head and neck, liver or kidney cancer. Sequences were derived from CD4+ or CD8+ T cells sorted from blood, sampled in a trial of the OX40 agonist ivuxolimab. CDR3 region: CASRRPGTGEGYTF. CDR3 bases: TGTGCCAGCAGACGCCCCGGGACAGGGGAGGGCTACACCTTC.